Listed here is a single T cell receptor (beta chain). Antigen: not known. The beta constant-region primer was an equimolar mix of two oligonucleotides covering TRBC1 and TRBC2. The ligated cDNA underwent four PCR rounds using SP2 and nested alpha and beta constant-region primers. TCRdb called the UMI-ligation and nested PCR reads again in MiXCR, with one record for every CDR3 protein. Altogether under 150,000 distinct CDR3 sequences are present, roughly a fifth being singletons, with the ten largest covering 0.5% to 0.75%. The data were obtained in a study of naive and memory T cell subsets. The CDR3 totals 15 residues. The V and J ends lost 1 base and 4 bases respectively, with 9 bases between them. Germline CDR1 SGDLS, CDR2 YYNGEE. Four subsets defined by CD45RA and CD27 were sorted after CD3, CD4, CD8 and live/dead staining. Broader study findings: There was no ground truth to check naive and memory subset results. A clonotype means one alpha or beta sequence, not an alpha/beta pair. Especially in CD8 cells, naive repertoires contained a few larger clonotypes, possibly CD45RA-re-expressing memory cells. Diversity fell and Gini index rose from naive through CM, EM, EMRA.

The J gene is TRBJ2-6, the V gene TRBV9; tentative D call: TRBD1 (5 bases). Sequencing used naive CD8+ T cells from blood. The TCR comes from a human donor in good health. CDR3: CASSVQGTGANVLTF. Here the CDR3 DNA reads TGTGCCAGCAGCGTACAGGGTACAGGGGCCAACGTCCTGACTTTC.